The 15 T cell receptor beta chains below were found in one sample sequenced in a study of OX40 agonist ivuxolimab in advanced cancers. Method: immunoSEQ multiplex PCR; TCRdb's copy keeps in-frame clones and lacks some. Counted here are approximately 89,000 clones, approximately 91% occurring once; the ten biggest clones make up roughly 0.75%. The sequencing here drew on CD4+ or CD8+ T cells sorted from blood, taken in a trial of the OX40 agonist ivuxolimab. These receptors were taken from an adult with an advanced solid tumor such as melanoma, head and neck, liver or kidney cancer.

V gene TRBV4-3 combines with J gene TRBJ1-6, with D maybe TRBD1 (5 bases). This CDR3 region has 15 residues. Trimming stripped 4 bases from V and 10 bases from J, with 17 bases between. Germline V gene data show CDR1 as LGHNA and CDR2 as YSLEER. CDR3 DNA: TGCGCCAGCAGCCGTACCGGGGACGGTAACTCACCCCTCCACTTT. It is translated as CASSRTGDGNSPLHF.

The chain has TRBV6-5 and TRBJ1-1; D unresolved. The CDR3 length is 15 residues. V shed 2 bases and J shed 1 base, with 11 bases lying between them. CDR1 is MNHEY and CDR2 is SVGAGI in the germline V gene. CDR3 sequence: CASSYTPGTNTEAFF. CDR3 nucleotide sequence: TGTGCCAGCAGTTACACTCCAGGAACGAACACTGAAGCTTTCTTT.

The chain couples TRBV5-1 to TRBJ1-4; 7 bases line up with TRBD1. Germline values: CDR1 SGHRS, CDR2 YFSETQ. The junction had 6 bases not matched to a gene; V was cut back by 4 bases and J by 0 bases. This CDR3 comprises 16 residues. CDR3 protein: CASSHSGQATNEKLFF. DNA for the CDR3: TGCGCCAGCAGCCATTCCGGACAGGCAACTAATGAAAAACTGTTTTTT. Complete variable domain (other parts from reference TRBV5-1 and TRBJ1-4): KAGVTQTPRYLIKTRGQQVTLSCSPISGHRSVSWYQQTPGQGLQFLFEYFSETQRNKGNFPGRFSGRQFSNSRSEMNVSTLELGDSALYLCASSHSGQATNEKLFFGSGTQLSVL.

The chain couples TRBV5-1 to TRBJ2-2; TRBD1 agrees at 7 bases. The CDR3 has 15 residues. Germline trimming cut 4 bases from V and 7 bases from J; bases unmatched to any gene: 10. Germline V gene data show CDR1 as SGHRS and CDR2 as YFSETQ. This CDR3 is CASSQDPTGSGELFF. As DNA, the CDR3 is TGCGCCAGCAGCCAGGACCCGACAGGGAGCGGGGAGCTGTTTTTT.

The chain has TRBV18 and TRBJ2-7; TRBD1 matches 11 bases. Trimming at V came to 5 bases and at J to 4 bases, leaving 4 bases not matched to a gene. CDR3 length: 14 amino acids. The germline CDR1 and CDR2 sequences are KGHSH and LQKENI. The CDR3 sequence is CASSSGQGVYEQYF. The CDR3 nucleotides are TGTGCCAGCTCATCGGGACAGGGGGTGTACGAGCAGTACTTC.

This clone showed up just once. The chain carries TRBV6-5 and TRBJ2-7; 8 bases are shared with TRBD1. Trimming cost V 2 bases and J 0 bases; bases outside gene matches: 3. CDR3 length equals 15 residues. Germline CDR1 MNHEY, CDR2 SVGAGI. This chain's CDR3 is CASSYAGTGSYEQYF. DNA for the CDR3: TGTGCCAGCAGTTACGCCGGGACAGGCTCCTACGAGCAGTACTTC.

The rearrangement joins TRBV7-2 to TRBJ2-2; 8 nucleotides align to TRBD2. Germline V CDR1 and CDR2: SGHTA, FQGNSA. The V gene end was trimmed by 4 bases and the J gene end by 2 bases; junction bases not matched to a gene: 3. CDR3 length: 15 residues. The CDR3 reads CASSSTSVNTGELFF. The CDR3 DNA reads TGTGCCAGCAGCTCGACTAGCGTCAACACCGGGGAGCTGTTTTTT.

This clone was counted a few times. This chain joins TRBV21-1 and TRBJ2-7; TRBD1 is the table's D call, not checked against the DNA. TRBV21-1 is marked as a pseudogene. There are 12 residues in the CDR3. CDR3 in amino acids: CASISQNYEQYF. CDR3 sequence (DNA): TGTGCCAGCATTTCACAGAACTACGAGCAGTACTTC.

This chain connects TRBV4-1 to TRBJ1-5; no clear D gene. Germline CDR1 is MGHRA and CDR2 is YSYEKL. The CDR3 sequence is 12 residues long. Trimming took 0 bases from V and 15 from J, leaving 12 bases between them. The CDR3 loop is CASSQDNRFRHF. The CDR3 DNA reads TGCGCCAGCAGCCAAGATAACAGATTCCGGCATTTT.

The chain couples TRBV7-9 to TRBJ2-5, with 7 bases identical to TRBD1. V shed 4 bases, J shed 5 bases, and the junction held 4 bases outside the gene matches. This CDR3 has 13 amino acids. Germline V gene lookup returns CDR1 SEHNR and CDR2 FQNEAQ (reference sequence). CDR3 bases: TGTGCCAGCAGCTATCAGGGGGACGAGACCCAGTACTTC. Its protein product is CASSYQGDETQYF.

The V and J genes are TRBV5-1 and TRBJ2-5, with D tentatively TRBD1 (5 bases). V lost 1 base and J lost 1, with 11 bases in between. This CDR3 comprises 15 residues. Germline CDR1 SGHRS, CDR2 YFSETQ. The CDR3, as DNA: TGCGCCAGCAGCTTGAGTAGACAGACCCAAGAGACCCAGTACTTC. Encoded protein: CASSLSRQTQETQYF.

This sequence joins TRBV18 and TRBJ1-5; 7 bases are shared with TRBD1. The germline gives CDR1 KGHSH, CDR2 LQKENI. The CDR3 loop spans 17 amino acids. Unmatched junction bases numbered 14, after V lost 3 bases and J lost 6 bases. The chain's CDR3 is CASSPNWDSLGGQPQHF. DNA for the CDR3: TGTGCCAGCTCACCTAATTGGGACAGTCTTGGTGGTCAGCCCCAGCATTTT.

The chain links TRBV6-5 to TRBJ1-3, with D unclear. Looked up from germline, CDR1 is MNHEY and CDR2 is SVGAGI. V lost 5 bases, J lost 2 bases, and 10 bases lay in between. The CDR3 length is 14 residues. CDR3: CASSIGATGNTIYF. The CDR3 DNA sequence: TGTGCCAGCAGTATAGGAGCGACTGGAAACACCATATATTTT.

The chain employs TRBV7-6 and TRBJ2-3; 12 bases agree with TRBD2. J was trimmed by 1 base and V by 4 bases; bases with no gene match: 3. Germline V gene data show CDR1 as SGHVS and CDR2 as FNYEAQ. The length of the CDR3 is 16 residues. The CDR3 protein is CASSSGLAGRTDTQYF. CDR3 nucleotides: TGTGCCAGCAGCTCTGGACTAGCGGGACGCACAGATACGCAGTATTTT.

The rearrangement uses TRBV29-1 and TRBJ2-3; TRBD2 might be the D (6 bases). Germline V gene data show CDR1 as SQVTM and CDR2 as ANQGSEA. The length of the CDR3 is 13 residues. V lost 4 bases and J 7 bases, leaving 15 bases between the germline ends. This CDR3 reads CSVGTGAYNTQYF. CDR3 in DNA: TGCAGCGTTGGGACGGGAGCCTATAATACGCAGTATTTT.